A selection of T cell receptor beta chains follows, all from one sample in a study of cytomegalovirus exposure and HLA in healthy donors. Sequenced by immunoSEQ multiplex PCR; TCRdb stores in-frame clones only, minus some. The table records over 200,000 clones, around 90% of them present only once. Sequencing was carried out using PBMCs. The receptors originated from a woman aged 18-29 years in good health and CMV-seronegative. The CDR3 runs from the conserved cysteine through the conserved F or W. The D gene is left open where the match is weak. Size is omitted from some rows. Given values are once, few, many or a class for expanded clones.

J | size | D | V | CDR3 | DNA
TRBJ1-5 | - | TRBD1 | TRBV28 | CASSLLYWGGGRGRKGNQPQHF | TGTGCCAGCAGTTTATTGTATTGGGGTGGTGGCAGGGGGCGCAAGGGCAATCAGCCCCAGCATTTT
TRBJ2-7 | - | TRBD1 | TRBV6-1 | CASITGDSLYEQYF | TGTGCCAGCATCACAGGGGACAGCCTCTACGAGCAGTACTTC
TRBJ2-7 | - | TRBD2 | TRBV27 | CASSLSGLAGYYYEQYF | TGTGCCAGCAGTTTATCCGGTCTAGCGGGATACTACTACGAGCAGTACTTC
TRBJ2-7 | - | TRBD1 | TRBV5-1 | CASSLGQGFSYEQYF | TGCGCCAGCAGCTTGGGACAGGGCTTCTCCTACGAGCAGTACTTC
TRBJ2-7 | - | - | TRBV5-1 | CASSPGFSYEQYF | TGCGCCAGCAGCCCGGGGTTCTCCTACGAGCAGTACTTC
TRBJ1-1 | - | - | TRBV6-6 | CASSSRSTEAFF | TGTGCCAGCAGTTCGCGTAGCACTGAAGCTTTCTTT
TRBJ2-1 | - | TRBD1 | TRBV30 | CARSPGKLSTGYNEQFF | TGTGCCCGCTCCCCGGGGAAGCTCTCGACAGGGTATAATGAGCAGTTCTTC
TRBJ2-7 | - | - | TRBV19 | CASRINGEQYF | TGTGCCAGTAGGATCAACGGCGAGCAGTACTTC
TRBJ1-5 | - | - | TRBV30 | CAWSVAGGNQPQHF | TGTGCCTGGAGTGTTGCGGGAGGCAATCAGCCCCAGCATTTT
TRBJ2-5 | - | TRBD2 | TRBV6-6 | CASSYLAGKETQYF | TGTGCCAGCAGTTACCTAGCGGGCAAAGAGACCCAGTACTTC
TRBJ2-7 | few | TRBD2 | TRBV11-2 | CASSSLAGRGEQYF | TGTGCCAGCAGCTCCCTAGCGGGACGGGGCGAGCAGTACTTC
TRBJ1-4 | - | - | TRBV29-1 | CSVTQGLHEKLFF | TGCAGCGTGACACAGGGTCTCCATGAAAAACTGTTTTTT
TRBJ2-1 | - | TRBD2 | TRBV5-1 | CASSFSGSSYNEQFF | TGCGCCAGCAGCTTTAGCGGGAGCTCCTACAATGAGCAGTTCTTC